The following is a T cell receptor (beta chain) sequence with its context. What antigen it recognizes has not been identified. No base-level quality is on record; no much larger clone is a single base apart. The donors were healthy, HIV-negative adults who had no recently reported acute infections or vaccinations. Every donor was a Caucasian adult residing in Nashville, Tennessee, USA. CD4+ T cells were enriched by magnetic negative selection, after which naive cells were positively selected on CD45RA and the negative fraction was taken as the memory subset. After blood collection by leukapheresis, PBMCs were isolated using Ficoll-Histopaque density gradient centrifugation and then cryopreserved in the vapor phase of liquid nitrogen. Analytical flow cytometry was used to check the purity and quantity of each magnetically sorted T cell population. Genomic DNA was isolated from every sorted fraction and measured by UV absorbance on a Nanodrop 2000c.

This entry belongs to a study of shared clonotypes between healthy human individuals (dated by TCRdb to 2018 to 2021). Study-wide context: A few men and two women, aged 18 to 49 years, made up the cohort. Between about 0.94 and 8.9 billion PBMCs per donor were obtained by leukapheresis. To increase sequencing depth and limit assay-specific biases, TCR repertoire library preparation and sequencing were carried out by different laboratories using diverse techniques. For each donor, CD4 naive and CD4 memory were each given three plates, CD8 naive was given two plates, and CD8 memory was given one plate. Blood TCR repertoires of four to six healthy adults were deeply sequenced to estimate repertoire size and the extent of clonotype sharing between individuals.

On the study overall, not on this receptor specifically: Because the study included only a small number of donors, the genetic and exposure-history diversity represented was limited. Sampling was limited to blood, and TCR repertoires in tissue likely differ from TCR repertoires in blood. Based on pairwise subsampling, the degree of clonotype sharing among donors was expected to be affected by sequencing depth. Incomplete sequencing was indicated by rarefaction of sorted-subset datasets, despite the large sequencing depth. Higher generation probabilities were observed for clonotypes shared by all four sorted-subset donors than for non-shared clonotypes. Larger estimated clonotype richness was generally found for naive subsets than for memory subsets. Across four donors, roughly 5.1% of naive CD4, approximately 3.6% of naive CD8, approximately 2.5% of memory CD4, and approximately 0.42% of memory CD8 clonotypes were shared.

Using the deep immunoSEQ assay, multiplex PCR amplified TCR CDR3 regions from genomic DNA. For each cell subset, the extracted genomic DNA was distributed evenly across all wells of several immunoSEQ 96-well plates, and each plate served as one replicate. For sorted subsets, approximately 190 ng genomic DNA, equal to about 30,000 T cell genomes, was loaded into each replicate PCR. The purified libraries were quantified using a Qubit 3.0 fluorometer, sized with a Bioanalyzer 2100, and then quantified again using the KAPA Library Quantification kit. Every immunoSEQ 96-well plate was sequenced on a dedicated single-read 150-cycle Illumina NextSeq 550 flow cell. The authors' pipeline ran thus. The immunoSEQ output contained only junctional sequences without quality scores, so filtering could not match that applied to full-length reads. Sequences were annotated with PyIR, a Python wrapper for IgBLAST v1.9, and V/J genes and CDR3 were assigned using IMGT germline references. Reads with weak V/J assignments (E-value above 1e-6), missing CDR3, stop codons, out-of-frame junctions, or ambiguous translated residues were removed. V3J clonotypes were defined by identical inferred V gene, J gene, and CDR3 amino acid sequence. Percentage overlap between repertoires was computed as shared unique clonotypes divided by the size of the smaller repertoire. RTK rarefaction, the Chao1 estimator, and Recon v2.1 estimates of unobserved clonotypes were used to assess repertoire richness. OLGA was used to compute generation probabilities for all TCRbeta clonotypes that the gDNA method yielded from a few donors. The table comes from immuneACCESS by way of TCRdb, which keeps in-frame sequences with V and J called. Part of the clones is missing from these tables; in studies checked, under half for an unresolved V gene and the rest for unknown reasons. The DNA was the basis for D and trimming; V, J and clone size are from that table. Across this sample there are approximately 1,500,000 clones, with 95% to 99% seen only once. The ten largest account for about 0.45% of the sample.

Measured from the cysteine to the phenylalanine, the CDR3 is 13 residues long. Only the CDR3 part of the read is kept: 39 bases, read in frame from the first base. Trimming at the junction amounts to 6 bases on V and 2 bases on J, and the germline ends lie 11 bases apart. CDR1 SGHNT and CDR2 YYREEE were looked up in the germline V gene (reference sequence). What was sequenced was naive CD4+ T cells sorted from blood. The sample's cell subset or site label, decoded: CD45RA+ positively selected. The clonotype comes from a man in his thirties or forties in good health. This sequence uses TRBV5-4 and TRBJ2-5; no D gene call is confident. CDR3 loop: CASNSQLQETQYF. The DNA reads TGTGCCAGCAACTCGCAGCTACAAGAGACCCAGTACTTC. The CDR3 plus the reference TRBV5-4 and TRBJ2-5 genes for the other parts give the full variable domain: ETGVTQSPTHLIKTRGQQVTLRCSSQSGHNTVSWYQQALGQGPQFIFQYYREEENGRGNFPPRFSGLQFPNYSSELNVNALELDDSALYLCASNSQLQETQYFGPGTRLLVL.